Presented here are 20 T cell receptor beta chains from one specimen sequenced in a study of molecular identifiers for immune sequencing clone quantification. TCRdb analysed the PCR reads with MiXCR anew, one entry per CDR3 protein. The data show about half a million distinct CDR3 sequences, about a quarter seen once. The sample taken for sequencing was naive CD8+ T cells from blood, with Jurkat cell RNA spiked in. The subset: FACS-sorted CD8+CD4-CCR7+CD45RA+ naive T cells. Source of these receptors: a human donor in good health. Some libraries in this study had Jurkat cell RNA spiked in.

This clonotype was seen repeatedly, ten times or more. V and J are TRBV4-1 and TRBJ2-2; D ambiguous. The germline V gene encodes CDR1 MGHRA and CDR2 YSYEKL. With 2 bases removed from V and 3 bases from J, the gap between germline ends came to 10 bases. The CDR3 length is 15 residues. CDR3 protein: CASSQKVSDTGELFF. As DNA, the CDR3 is TGCGCCAGCAGCCAAAAAGTTAGTGACACCGGGGAGCTGTTTTTT.

The chain employs TRBV2 and TRBJ2-5, with 8 bases fitting TRBD2. This CDR3 comprises 14 residues. V lost 3 bases and J lost 5; bases outside the gene matches: 5. Germline CDR1 reads SNHLY; CDR2 reads FYNNEI. CDR3 sequence (DNA): TGTGCCAGCAGTGAGGGGACTAGTTGGGAGACCCAGTACTTC. Translating it yields CASSEGTSWETQYF. Combining the CDR3 with reference TRBV2 and TRBJ2-5 gives the whole variable domain EPEVTQTPSHQVTQMGQEVILRCVPISNHLYFYWYRQILGQKVEFLVSFYNNEISEKSEIFDDQFSVERPDGSNFTLKIRSTKLEDSAMYFCASSEGTSWETQYFGPGTRLLVL.

This clonotype was counted ten times or more. This chain uses TRBV27 with TRBJ2-7, with D tentatively TRBD2 (5 bases). Germline lookup yields CDR1 MNHEY and CDR2 SMNVEV (reference sequence). The CDR3 has 13 amino acids. Deletions cut 1 base from V and 4 bases from J, with 8 bases between. For the CDR3, the DNA is TGTGCCAGCAGTTTATACGGCGGGTACGAGCAGTACTTC. It encodes CASSLYGGYEQYF.

The chain employs TRBV5-1 and TRBJ2-2, with 7 nucleotides matching TRBD1. CDR1 SGHRS and CDR2 YFSETQ come from the germline V gene. CDR3 length: 15 residues. V lost 4 bases to trimming and J lost 2 bases; unmatched junction nucleotides: 5. The CDR3 protein is CASSTTGVNTGELFF. CDR3 DNA sequence: TGCGCCAGCAGCACAACAGGGGTAAACACCGGGGAGCTGTTTTTT.

This sequence joins TRBV4-3 and TRBJ2-7; 8 positions match TRBD1. The CDR3 sequence is 15 residues long. The V gene's germline CDR1 is LGHNA and CDR2 YSLEER. The V segment lost 0 bases and the J segment 4 bases; nucleotides outside the gene matches: 5. The CDR3 DNA reads TGCGCCAGCAGCCAAGACAGGACAGGGTGGTACGAGCAGTACTTC. Translating it yields CASSQDRTGWYEQYF.

V is TRBV10-3 and J is TRBJ2-7; 12 bases are a match to TRBD2. Per germline, CDR1 ENHRY and CDR2 SYGVKD. Unmatched junction bases numbered 11, after V lost 4 bases and J lost 7 bases. There are 16 residues in the CDR3. CDR3 DNA: TGTGCCATCAGTGCTAGCGGGAGGGAATGTGCGGGGGAGCAGTACTTC. Residues: CAISASGRECAGEQYF.

The chain couples TRBV7-2 to TRBJ2-3; 9 bases are a match to TRBD1. The CDR3 length is 17 residues. V trimming: 1 base; J trimming: 3 bases; junction bases outside the gene matches: 8. Germline values: CDR1 SGHTA, CDR2 FQGNSA. The CDR3 coding sequence is TGTGCCAGCAGCTTAGATCTTACAGGGGGCGCAACAGATACGCAGTATTTT. It yields the protein CASSLDLTGGATDTQYF.

The chain combines TRBV6-5 with TRBJ2-1; 10 bases align to TRBD2. Germline CDR1 reads MNHEY; CDR2 reads SVGAGI. The CDR3 extends over 17 amino acids. The J segment lost 3 bases and the V segment lost 6 bases, leaving 11 bases of the junction unmatched. The CDR3 region has the DNA TGTGCCAGCAGAAGGGCTAGCGGGAGTTCCTACTACAATGAGCAGTTCTTC. Amino acid sequence: CASRRASGSSYYNEQFF.

V gene TRBV5-1 combines with J gene TRBJ1-6, with 7 bases identical to TRBD1. Trimming removed 0 bases from V and 6 bases from J; junction bases left unmatched: 3. The CDR3 length is 15 residues. CDR1 and CDR2 from the germline V gene are SGHRS and YFSETQ. CDR3: CASSLVDRINSPLHF. The CDR3 DNA follows: TGCGCCAGCAGCTTGGTGGACAGGATTAATTCACCCCTCCACTTT.

This clonotype was counted many times. This chain joins TRBV6-2 or TRBV6-3 and TRBJ2-3, with 10 bases identical to TRBD2. Looked up from germline, CDR1 is MNHEY and CDR2 is SVGEGT. The V segment lost 5 bases and the J segment 3 bases; nucleotides outside the gene matches: 8. The CDR3 has 16 residues. CDR3 coding DNA: TGTGCCAGCAGTCGCGTCCCTAGCGGGAGAACAGATACGCAGTATTTT. Translation: CASSRVPSGRTDTQYF.

J is TRBJ2-3 and V is TRBV10-2; D not certain. The V and J ends lost 2 bases and 6 bases respectively, with 3 bases between them. Germline V CDR1 and CDR2: WSHSY, SAAADI. The CDR3 has 11 residues. The CDR3 here is CASSEADTQYF. The CDR3 DNA reads TGCGCCAGCAGTGAGGCGGATACGCAGTATTTT.

At least ten counts were recorded for this clonotype. This chain connects TRBV13 to TRBJ1-5; 9 bases fit TRBD1. The CDR3 covers 20 residues. The V gene's germline CDR1 is PRHDT and CDR2 FYEKMQ (reference sequence). The ends lost 2 bases at V and 3 bases at J; junction bases unmatched: 17. This chain's CDR3 is CASSLSAGTGRWTANQPQHF. Here the CDR3 DNA reads TGTGCCAGCAGCTTATCGGCCGGGACAGGGAGATGGACGGCCAATCAGCCCCAGCATTTT.

J is TRBJ2-3 and V is TRBV6-2 or TRBV6-3, with 10 bases lining up with TRBD2. Trimming removed 1 base from V and 0 bases from J; junction bases left unmatched: 4. This CDR3 has 17 residues. Germline V gene data show CDR1 as MNHEY and CDR2 as SVGEGT. The CDR3 coding sequence is TGTGCCAGCAGTTACTTCGCTAGCGGGGGAAGCACAGATACGCAGTATTTT. Protein product: CASSYFASGGSTDTQYF.

This clonotype was observed at least ten times. V usage is TRBV29-1 and J usage is TRBJ2-7; 7 nucleotides line up with TRBD1. V lost 1 base and J lost 0; bases outside the gene matches: 6. This CDR3 has 15 amino acids. The germline V gene encodes CDR1 SQVTM and CDR2 ANQGSEA. The CDR3 spells CSVEVPGTVSYEQYF. The CDR3 nucleotides are TGCAGCGTTGAAGTTCCCGGGACAGTCTCCTACGAGCAGTACTTC.

The V gene is TRBV14, the J gene TRBJ2-3, with 13 bases fitting TRBD2. V was clipped by 5 bases and J by 4 bases; unmatched bases: 6. Per the germline V gene, CDR1 is SGHDN and CDR2 is FVKESK. CDR3 length: 16 residues. This chain's CDR3 is CASSELAGGRSDTQYF. The CDR3 coding sequence is TGTGCCAGCAGCGAACTAGCGGGAGGGCGATCAGATACGCAGTATTTT.

Of note for this clonotype: The junction differs from germline at one of its ends, possibly a read error. V gene TRBV3-1 combines with J gene TRBJ2-3; 8 nucleotides line up with TRBD1. The CDR3 consists of 14 residues. Germline-derived CDR1 and CDR2 are LGHDT and YNNKEL (reference sequence). The CDR3 bases are TGTGCCAGCAGCCAGGACAGGGCCACAGATACGCAGTTTTTT. Translating gives CASSQDRATDTQFF.

V usage is TRBV4-3 and J usage is TRBJ2-1; tentative D call: TRBD2 (6 bases). Germline-derived CDR1 and CDR2 are LGHNA and YSLEER. The V end lost 3 bases, the J end lost 1 base, and 16 bases lay between the germline ends. CDR3 length: 17 amino acids. The CDR3 sequence is CASSHHSGTLSYNEQFF. The CDR3, as DNA: TGCGCCAGCAGCCACCATAGCGGAACTCTTTCCTACAATGAGCAGTTCTTC.

The chain employs TRBV27 and TRBJ2-7, with a tentative D call TRBD2 (6 bases). V shed 8 bases and J shed 3 bases, with 14 bases lying between them. Germline lookup yields CDR1 MNHEY and CDR2 SMNVEV (reference sequence). The CDR3 spans 13 residues. CDR3 region: CASGPGLGYEQYF. The CDR3 DNA is TGTGCCAGCGGACCGGGACTGGGCTACGAGCAGTACTTC.

The CDR3, as DNA: TGCAGTGCTAGAAATCGACAGGACTACGAGCAGTACTTC. Protein: CSARNRQDYEQYF. The chain joins TRBV20-1 to TRBJ2-7; tentatively, D is TRBD1 (6 bases). The CDR3 has 13 amino acids. Germline assignment: CDR1 DFQATT and CDR2 SNEGSKA (reference sequence). V was shortened by 2 bases and J by 3 bases, with 11 bases between the two germline ends.

V and J are TRBV18 and TRBJ1-1, with TRBD1 matching 8 bases. Unmatched junction bases numbered 11, after V lost 6 bases and J lost 5 bases. The CDR3 is 15 residues long. Germline-derived CDR1 and CDR2 are KGHSH and LQKENI. In nucleotides, the CDR3 is TGTGCCAGCTCGCAGGAAGGGGACAGGCTGACTGAAGCTTTCTTT. Amino acids: CASSQEGDRLTEAFF.